Described below is a single T cell receptor (beta chain) sequence and its context. Its antigen is not identified. The data belong to a study of T cells after yellow fever vaccination. Study-wide findings and caveats: Overlap between CD4 and CD8 compartments was detected for a small share of clonotypes. Once the booster was given, most primary-vaccination clones reappeared, at approximately 97% for CD4 and around 90% for CD8.

One entry per CDR3 protein, called by TCRdb with MiXCR from the 5' RACE reads. The sample consists of 150,000 or so distinct CDR3 sequences, about 7% of them appearing once. Germline trimming cut 4 bases from V and 7 bases from J; bases unmatched to any gene: 7. Germline assignment: CDR1 SGHRS and CDR2 YFSETQ. The CDR3 covers 14 residues. V gene TRBV5-1 combines with J gene TRBJ2-4; 8 nucleotides agree with TRBD2. This receptor was obtained from a man aged 18 to 30 who received the YFV17D yellow fever vaccine. Sequenced material: CD4+ T cells sorted from PBMCs, taken around 5 days after the first yellow fever vaccination. CDR3 DNA sequence: TGCGCCAGCAGCACCGGGGGGGCCGGGAACATTCAGTACTTC. Its protein is CASSTGGAGNIQYF.